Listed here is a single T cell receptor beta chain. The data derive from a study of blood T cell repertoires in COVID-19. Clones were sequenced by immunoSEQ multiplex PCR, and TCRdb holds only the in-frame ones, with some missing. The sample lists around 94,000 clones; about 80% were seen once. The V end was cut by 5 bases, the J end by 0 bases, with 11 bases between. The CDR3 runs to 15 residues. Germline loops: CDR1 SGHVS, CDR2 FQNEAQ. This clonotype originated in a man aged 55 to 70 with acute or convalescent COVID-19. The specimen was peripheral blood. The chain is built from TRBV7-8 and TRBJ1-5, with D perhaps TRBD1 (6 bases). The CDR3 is CASSSQGYSNQPQHF. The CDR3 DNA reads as TGTGCCAGCAGCAGCCAGGGGTATAGCAATCAGCCCCAGCATTTT.